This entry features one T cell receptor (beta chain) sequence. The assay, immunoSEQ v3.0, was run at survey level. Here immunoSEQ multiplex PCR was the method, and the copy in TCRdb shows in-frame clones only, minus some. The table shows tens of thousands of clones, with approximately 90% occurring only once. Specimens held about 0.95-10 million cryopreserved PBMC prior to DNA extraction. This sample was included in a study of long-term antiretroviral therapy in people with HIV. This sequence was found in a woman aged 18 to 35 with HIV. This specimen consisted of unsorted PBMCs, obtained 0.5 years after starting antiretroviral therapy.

The CDR3 DNA sequence: TGTGCCAGCAGCTTGGGGAGTTACGAGCAGTACTTC. Translation: CASSLGSYEQYF. The gene calls are TRBV7-2 and TRBJ2-7; D might be TRBD2 (5 bases). Deletions cut 3 bases from V and 4 bases from J, with 7 bases between. The length of the CDR3 is 12 residues. Germline V gene lookup returns CDR1 SGHTA and CDR2 FQGNSA.